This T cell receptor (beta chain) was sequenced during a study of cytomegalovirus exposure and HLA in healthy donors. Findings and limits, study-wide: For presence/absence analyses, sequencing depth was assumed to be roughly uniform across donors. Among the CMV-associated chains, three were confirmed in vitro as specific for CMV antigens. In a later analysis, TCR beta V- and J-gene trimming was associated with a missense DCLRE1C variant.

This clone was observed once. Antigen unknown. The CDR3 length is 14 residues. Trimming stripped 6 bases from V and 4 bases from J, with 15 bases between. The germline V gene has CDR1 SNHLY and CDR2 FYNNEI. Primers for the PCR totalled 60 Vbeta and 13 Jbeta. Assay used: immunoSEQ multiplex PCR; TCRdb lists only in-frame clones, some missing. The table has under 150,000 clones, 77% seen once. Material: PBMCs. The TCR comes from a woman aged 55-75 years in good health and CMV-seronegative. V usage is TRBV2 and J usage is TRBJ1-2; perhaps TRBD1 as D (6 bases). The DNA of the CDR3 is TGTGCCAGCAGAGGGGGAGGGAAGAGCTATGGCTACACCTTC. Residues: CASRGGGKSYGYTF.